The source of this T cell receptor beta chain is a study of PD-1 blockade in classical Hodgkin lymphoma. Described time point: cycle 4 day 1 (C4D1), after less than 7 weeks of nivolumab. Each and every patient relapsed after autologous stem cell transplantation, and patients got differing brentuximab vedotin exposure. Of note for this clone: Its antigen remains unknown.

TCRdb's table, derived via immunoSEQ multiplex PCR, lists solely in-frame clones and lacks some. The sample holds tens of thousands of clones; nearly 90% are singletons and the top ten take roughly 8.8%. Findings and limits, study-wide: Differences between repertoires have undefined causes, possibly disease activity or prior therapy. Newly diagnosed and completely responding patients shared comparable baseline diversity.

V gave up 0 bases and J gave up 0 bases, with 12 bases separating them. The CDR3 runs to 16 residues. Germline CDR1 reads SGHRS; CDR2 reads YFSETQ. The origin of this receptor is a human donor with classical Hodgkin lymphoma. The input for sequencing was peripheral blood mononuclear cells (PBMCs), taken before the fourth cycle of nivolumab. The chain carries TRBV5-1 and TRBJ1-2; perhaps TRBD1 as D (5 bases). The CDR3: CASSLDGQGANYGYTF. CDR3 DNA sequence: TGCGCCAGCAGCTTGGATGGGCAGGGTGCTAACTATGGCTACACCTTC.